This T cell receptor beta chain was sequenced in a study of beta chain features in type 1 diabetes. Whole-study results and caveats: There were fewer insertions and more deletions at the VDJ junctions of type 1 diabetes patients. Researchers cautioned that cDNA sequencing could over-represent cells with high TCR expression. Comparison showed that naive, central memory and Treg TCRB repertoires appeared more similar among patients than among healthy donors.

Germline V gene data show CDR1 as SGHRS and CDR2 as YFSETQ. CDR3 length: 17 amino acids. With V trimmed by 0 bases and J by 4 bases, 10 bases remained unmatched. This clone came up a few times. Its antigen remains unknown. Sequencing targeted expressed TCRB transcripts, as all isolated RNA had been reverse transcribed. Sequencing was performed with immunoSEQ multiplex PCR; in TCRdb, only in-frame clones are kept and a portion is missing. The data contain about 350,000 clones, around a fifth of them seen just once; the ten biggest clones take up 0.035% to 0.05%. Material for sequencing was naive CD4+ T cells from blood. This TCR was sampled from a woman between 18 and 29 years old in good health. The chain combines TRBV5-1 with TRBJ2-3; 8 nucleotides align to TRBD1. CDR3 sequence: CASSLGARTGPADTQYF. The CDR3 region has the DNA TGCGCCAGCAGCTTGGGGGCAAGGACAGGGCCTGCAGATACGCAGTATTTT.